This record concerns one TCR beta chain sequence. This record belongs to a study of T-cell reconstitution after alpha-beta-depleted transplantation in children. CDR3 size: 15 residues. V lost 1 base and J 3 bases, leaving 12 bases between the germline ends. Germline loops: CDR1 MGHRA, CDR2 YSYEKL. Molecular barcoding with unique molecular identifiers was used for the TCRbeta library. Each CDR3 protein gets one entry after TCRdb re-called the PCR reads with MiXCR. In the table there are about 640,000 distinct CDR3 sequences, roughly 15% of which are singletons. The TCR was taken from a human donor who donated a stem cell graft to a child with acute myeloid leukemia. The chain combines TRBV4-1 with TRBJ1-1, with a weak D call TRBD1 (6 bases). Here the sequenced sample was PBMCs from the stem cell graft donor, taken from the stem cell graft. CDR3 loop: CASSQVGGGYTEAFF. The DNA of the CDR3 is TGCGCCAGCAGCCAAGTCGGGGGGGGCTACACTGAAGCTTTCTTT.